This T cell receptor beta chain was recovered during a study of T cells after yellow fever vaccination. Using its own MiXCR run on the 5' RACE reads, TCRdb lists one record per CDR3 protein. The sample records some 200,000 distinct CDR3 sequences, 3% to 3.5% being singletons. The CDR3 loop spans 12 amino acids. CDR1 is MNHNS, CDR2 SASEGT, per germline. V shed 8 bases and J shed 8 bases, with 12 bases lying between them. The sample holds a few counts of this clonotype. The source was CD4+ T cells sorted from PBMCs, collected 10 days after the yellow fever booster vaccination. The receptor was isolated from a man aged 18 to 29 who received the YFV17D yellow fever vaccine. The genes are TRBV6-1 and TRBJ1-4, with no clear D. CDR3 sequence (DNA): TGTGCCAGCGTTAGTTTAGAAGAAAAACTGTTTTTT. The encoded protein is CASVSLEEKLFF.